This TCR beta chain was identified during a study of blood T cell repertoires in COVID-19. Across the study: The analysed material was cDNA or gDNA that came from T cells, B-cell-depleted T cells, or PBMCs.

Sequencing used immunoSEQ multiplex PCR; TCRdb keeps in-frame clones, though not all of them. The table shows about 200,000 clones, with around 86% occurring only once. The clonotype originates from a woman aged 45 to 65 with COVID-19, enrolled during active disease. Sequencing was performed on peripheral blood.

The CDR3 is CASSAITGAINNQPQHF. CDR3 DNA: TGTGCCAGCAGTGCTATAACAGGGGCCATTAACAATCAGCCCCAGCATTTT. The chain has TRBV6-4 and TRBJ1-5, with TRBD1 matching 7 bases. V shed 4 bases and J 3 bases; nucleotides not matched to a gene: 12. In germline, CDR1 is MRHNA, CDR2 SNTAGT. The CDR3 extends over 17 amino acids.